This T cell receptor (beta chain) was identified in a study of T cells in Graves' hyperthyroidism and ophthalmopathy. Duration under 3 months, a NOSPECS grade of at least 4, and a Clinical Activity Score of at least 3 characterized the ophthalmopathy patients. PBMCs came from about 10 ml fresh peripheral blood. RNA transcripts yielded amplified TCR beta CDR3 regions. First-round RT-PCR targeting the TCR CDR3 was performed with the HTBI primer set. TCRdb independently ran MiXCR on the multiplex PCR reads; one entry per CDR3 protein. The sample carries approximately 430,000 distinct CDR3 sequences, roughly 14% recorded once. Many counts were recorded for this clonotype. Trimming cost V 3 bases and J 8 bases; bases outside gene matches: 9. This CDR3 comprises 16 residues. Germline lookup yields CDR1 SGHVS and CDR2 FQNEAQ.

Input material: blood. The J gene is TRBJ2-1, the V gene TRBV7-8; 11 nucleotides agree with TRBD1. The clonotype comes from a young man with Graves' ophthalmopathy. The CDR3 reads CASSFGTGGDYDEQFF. CDR3 nucleotide sequence: TGTGCCAGCAGCTTTGGGACAGGGGGGGATTACGATGAGCAGTTCTTC.